This is a list of T cell receptor beta chains from one sample in a study of shared clonotypes between healthy human individuals. The protocol was immunoSEQ multiplex PCR, while the TCRdb copy is restricted to in-frame clones and leaves out a portion. The data contain under 1,100,000 clones, about 75% of them singletons. The sequenced sample was memory CD4+ T cells sorted from blood. The source is a man younger than 35 in good health. Both conserved end residues are part of each CDR3. The D gene is left open where the match is weak. Only some rows state a clone size, as once, few, many or a class for expanded clones.

v_call	j_call	d_call	clone_size	cdr3_aa	cdr3_nt
TRBV28	TRBJ1-2	-	-	CASRAPEYGYTF	TGTGCCAGCAGAGCTCCCGAATATGGCTACACCTTC
TRBV5-4	TRBJ1-2	-	-	CASSLESNYGYTF	TGTGCCAGCAGCTTGGAGTCTAACTATGGCTACACCTTC
TRBV10-2	TRBJ1-1	-	-	CASSEWAGIDTEAFF	TGCGCCAGCAGTGAGTGGGCAGGGATAGACACTGAAGCTTTCTTT
TRBV10-3	TRBJ1-4	-	-	CAISAGSNEKLFF	TGTGCCATCAGTGCAGGTTCTAATGAAAAACTGTTTTTT
TRBV9	TRBJ1-5	-	-	CAPSRHPNQPQHF	TGTGCCCCCTCCCGGCATCCCAATCAGCCCCAGCATTTT
TRBV4-3	TRBJ2-3	TRBD2	many	CASSQVLAGVGTDTQYF	TGCGCCAGCAGCCAAGTTCTAGCGGGAGTGGGCACAGATACGCAGTATTTT
TRBV21-1	TRBJ2-7	-	-	CASSSPTGCTYEQYF	TGTGCCAGCAGCAGCCCGACAGGGTGTACCTACGAGCAGTACTTC
TRBV7-2	TRBJ1-3	TRBD1	-	CASSFSPGTGGNTIYF	TGTGCCAGCAGCTTTAGCCCAGGGACAGGAGGAAACACCATATATTTT
TRBV6-5	TRBJ2-1	-	once	CASKVLNEQFF	TGTGCCAGCAAGGTTCTTAATGAGCAGTTCTTC
TRBV2	TRBJ1-5	-	-	CASSPNSNQPQHF	TGTGCCAGCAGCCCGAATAGCAATCAGCCCCAGCATTTT
TRBV5-4	TRBJ2-1	-	-	CASSLGSGGPYNEQFF	TGTGCCAGCAGCTTGGGGTCGGGGGGCCCCTACAATGAGCAGTTCTTC
TRBV30	TRBJ1-5	-	-	CAWSPSTYQPQHF	TGTGCCTGGAGTCCCTCGACCTATCAGCCCCAGCATTTT
TRBV6-1	TRBJ2-6	-	once	CASNQGSGANVLTF	TGTGCCAGCAACCAAGGCTCTGGGGCCAACGTCCTGACTTTC
TRBV7-2	TRBJ1-3	-	-	CASSARSYGNTIYF	TGTGCCAGCAGCGCACGGTCGTACGGAAACACCATATATTTT
TRBV28	TRBJ2-7	-	-	CASSLPGSTYEQYF	TGTGCCAGCAGTTTGCCAGGGAGCACCTACGAGCAGTACTTC
TRBV14	TRBJ1-1	-	-	CASSRQGMNTEAFF	TGTGCCAGCAGCCGTCAGGGGATGAACACTGAAGCTTTCTTT
TRBV16	TRBJ1-2	TRBD1	-	CASSIPGGYGYTF	TGTGCCAGCAGCATTCCAGGGGGCTATGGCTACACCTTC
TRBV30	TRBJ1-2	-	-	CAWSVQGIGNGYTF	TGTGCCTGGAGTGTACAGGGAATTGGGAATGGCTACACCTTC
TRBV28	TRBJ2-5	TRBD1	-	CASSLGTGVQETQYF	TGTGCCAGCAGTCTCGGGACAGGAGTACAAGAGACCCAGTACTTC
TRBV11-2	TRBJ1-1	-	few	CASSLSAPQTEAFF	TGTGCCAGCAGCTTATCGGCACCCCAAACTGAAGCTTTCTTT
TRBV2	TRBJ1-3	-	few	CASSGDSGNTIYF	TGTGCCAGCAGTGGGGATTCTGGAAACACCATATATTTT
TRBV12-5	TRBJ1-6	-	-	CASGLVLGRDTENSPLHF	TGTGCTAGTGGTTTGGTACTGGGTAGGGACACTGAAAATTCACCCCTCCACTTT
TRBV27	TRBJ1-6	-	-	CASSLRGGVNNSPLHF	TGTGCCAGCAGTCTAAGGGGAGGAGTTAATAATTCACCCCTCCACTTT
TRBV2	TRBJ2-2	TRBD1	once	CASSTQGARGELFF	TGTGCCAGCAGTACACAGGGGGCTAGGGGGGAGCTGTTTTTT
TRBV6-1	TRBJ1-1	-	-	CASSRTESYTEAFF	TGTGCCAGCAGCCGGACAGAATCTTACACTGAAGCTTTCTTT
TRBV19	TRBJ2-7	-	once	CASSMERVSYEQYF	TGTGCCAGTAGTATGGAAAGGGTCTCCTACGAGCAGTACTTC
TRBV5-4	TRBJ2-2	TRBD2	-	CASSSLAANTGELFF	TGTGCCAGCAGCTCTCTAGCGGCGAACACCGGGGAGCTGTTTTTT
TRBV6-5	TRBJ1-4	-	-	CASSYSGGRNEKLFF	TGTGCCAGCAGTTACTCTGGGGGCCGGAATGAAAAACTGTTTTTT
TRBV4-1	TRBJ2-1	-	-	CASSRQETYNEQFF	TGCGCCAGCAGCCGCCAAGAAACCTACAATGAGCAGTTCTTC
TRBV11-2	TRBJ1-2	-	many	CASSLDKGGYGYTF	TGTGCCAGCAGCTTAGATAAGGGGGGCTATGGCTACACCTTC
TRBV4-3	TRBJ2-7	-	-	CASSQDRLGEQYF	TGCGCCAGCAGCCAAGATCGGTTGGGCGAGCAGTACTTC
TRBV27	TRBJ2-3	-	-	CASSSLGYTDTQYF	TGTGCCAGCAGTTCCCTGGGGTACACAGATACGCAGTATTTT
TRBV11-2	TRBJ2-2	TRBD1	-	CASSLGTVNTGELFF	TGTGCCAGCAGCTTGGGGACAGTCAACACCGGGGAGCTGTTTTTT
TRBV7-2	TRBJ2-7	TRBD1	few	CASTKDRGSYEQYF	TGTGCCAGCACCAAGGACAGGGGGTCCTACGAGCAGTACTTC
TRBV6-6	TRBJ1-1	-	-	CASSTRGTLNTEAFF	TGTGCCAGCAGTACCCGCGGGACACTGAACACTGAAGCTTTCTTT
TRBV10-3	TRBJ1-6	TRBD1	-	CAISEGTGINSPLHF	TGTGCCATCAGTGAGGGGACAGGGATTAATTCACCCCTCCACTTT
TRBV5-1	TRBJ2-3	-	-	CASSLGRGIGTDTQYF	TGCGCCAGCAGCTTGGGCCGCGGGATTGGGACAGATACGCAGTATTTT
TRBV28	TRBJ1-1	TRBD1	-	CASSLNPGGLNTEAFF	TGTGCCAGCAGTTTAAATCCAGGGGGCCTGAACACTGAAGCTTTCTTT
TRBV28	TRBJ1-4	-	-	CASSLGTVEKLFF	TGTGCCAGCAGTTTGGGGACTGTCGAAAAACTGTTTTTT
TRBV30	TRBJ1-6	TRBD1	-	CAWRPRAGGFNSPLHF	TGTGCCTGGAGGCCCCGGGCAGGGGGCTTTAATTCACCCCTCCACTTT
TRBV13	TRBJ1-6	-	-	CASSRRTVPDSPLHF	TGTGCCAGCAGCCGCCGGACGGTCCCTGATTCACCCCTCCACTTT
TRBV6-1	TRBJ1-1	-	-	CASSRQEDLYTEAFF	TGTGCCAGCAGTCGTCAAGAGGACTTGTACACTGAAGCTTTCTTT
TRBV6-1	TRBJ1-2	-	few	CASSAVGSSYYGYTF	TGTGCCAGCAGTGCCGTGGGCAGTTCCTACTATGGCTACACCTTC